This record concerns one TCR beta chain sequence. The antigen is unknown. The ends lost 6 bases at V and 2 bases at J; junction bases unmatched: 15. CDR1 is SGHNT, CDR2 YYREEE, per germline (reference sequence). The CDR3 has 17 residues. The data stem from a study of beta chain features in type 1 diabetes. Study outcomes and limitations: Patients with type 1 diabetes carried fewer insertions and had more deletions at their VDJ junctions. Researchers report that Type 1 diabetes patients had moderately but significantly shorter TCRB CDR3s across all four CD4+ subsets. For patients and controls alike, PCR might favor shorter templates to the same degree.

The isolated RNA, all of it, was reverse transcribed, so expressed TCRB transcripts were what got sequenced. Sequenced by immunoSEQ multiplex PCR; TCRdb stores in-frame clones only, minus some. Among 140,000 to 150,000 clones listed, more than 9% were seen once. It was one heparinised blood draw, averaging around 100 mL, that each donor gave. This TCR came from a man aged 18 to 35 in good health. The chain combines TRBV5-4 with TRBJ2-5, with TRBD2 matching over 8 bases. Material: naive CD4+ T cells from blood. The CDR3 region has the DNA TGTGCCAGCACCCACAAACGGGGGGGGCCGAGTCAAGAGACCCAGTACTTC. This gives the protein CASTHKRGGPSQETQYF.